This T cell receptor (beta chain) derives from a study of shared clonotypes between healthy human individuals. General study points: Larger estimated richness was generally seen in naive subsets than in memory subsets. Rarefaction exposed incomplete sorted-subset sequencing despite large depth.

Details on this clone: Its antigen is unidentified.

Naive CD8 isolation took CD45RO-negative cells positively selected for CCR7 and excluded terminally differentiated effector memory CD45RA+ cells. Assay used: immunoSEQ multiplex PCR; TCRdb lists only in-frame clones, some missing. The top ten clones hold less than 1.5% of a sample with about 2 million clones, less than 95% of them seen once. The trim removed 0 bases at V and 2 bases at J, leaving 18 bases unmatched. The CDR3 extends over 21 amino acids. In germline, CDR1 is LGHNA, CDR2 YSLEER. This chain links TRBV4-3 with TRBJ2-3; 9 positions agree with TRBD2. Sequenced: naive CD8+ T cells sorted from blood. The TCR sequence derives from a young man in good health. CDR3 sequence (DNA): TGCGCCAGCAGCCAAGATTTAGGGGCTAGCGGGATCTCAAGGACCACAGATACGCAGTATTTT. It translates to CASSQDLGASGISRTTDTQYF.